This is a list of T cell receptor beta chains from one sample in a study of shared clonotypes between healthy human individuals. Profiling relied on immunoSEQ multiplex PCR, and the TCRdb table lists in-frame clones only, not all of them. The repertoire holds roughly 2.1 million clones, 85% to 95% seen once, with under 2% in the top ten. Sequencing input: naive CD8+ T cells from PBMCs. All receptors derive from a man between 18 and 29 years old in good health. Some clones in this sample may be carry-over from other donors' samples. Each CDR3 is given with its conserved first and last residue. A D gene is named only where the DNA matches it firmly.

J gene | V gene | D gene | CDR3 length | CDR3 protein | CDR3 DNA
TRBJ2-5 | TRBV28 | TRBD1 | 15 | CASRPGQGYQETQYF | TGTGCCAGCAGGCCGGGACAGGGGTACCAAGAGACCCAGTACTTC
TRBJ1-5 | TRBV27 | - | 15 | CASSWGKGINQPQHF | TGTGCCAGCAGTTGGGGCAAGGGGATAAATCAGCCCCAGCATTTT
TRBJ1-2 | TRBV28 | - | 15 | CASSYLTGLRYGYTF | TGTGCCAGCAGTTATCTAACAGGGTTACGGTATGGCTACACCTTC
TRBJ2-7 | TRBV4-3 | TRBD2 | 15 | CASSQDGTSGLEQYF | TGCGCCAGCAGCCAAGATGGGACTAGCGGTCTCGAGCAGTACTTC
TRBJ2-1 | TRBV29-1 | - | 10 | CSASYNEQFF | TGCAGCGCGTCCTACAATGAGCAGTTCTTC
TRBJ2-7 | TRBV6-1 | TRBD1 | 14 | CASRYRGVQYEQYF | TGTGCCAGTAGGTACAGGGGGGTCCAGTACGAGCAGTACTTC
TRBJ2-5 | TRBV15 | - | 12 | CATSEDRETQYF | TGTGCCACCAGCGAGGATCGGGAGACCCAGTACTTC
TRBJ2-3 | TRBV9 | - | 21 | CASSAGGGRASQKKITDTQYF | TGTGCCAGCAGCGCCGGGGGAGGCAGGGCGAGCCAGAAAAAGATTACAGATACGCAGTATTTT
TRBJ2-5 | TRBV7-3 | TRBD1 | 15 | CASSLEGQFFETQYF | TGTGCCAGCAGCTTAGAGGGACAGTTTTTTGAGACCCAGTACTTC
TRBJ2-7 | TRBV27 | TRBD2 | 15 | CASSILAGPSLEQYF | TGTGCCAGCAGTATACTAGCGGGACCCTCACTCGAGCAGTACTTC
TRBJ2-7 | TRBV27 | - | 16 | CASSLSSGGFLPEQYF | TGTGCCAGCAGTTTATCATCTGGCGGGTTTCTACCCGAGCAGTACTTC
TRBJ2-3 | TRBV5-1 | TRBD1 | 16 | CASSLIGTGGTDTQYF | TGCGCCAGCAGCTTGATCGGGACAGGGGGCACAGATACGCAGTATTTT
TRBJ2-7 | TRBV6-4 | - | 13 | CASSVWAGREQYF | TGTGCCAGCAGCGTTTGGGCAGGCCGCGAGCAGTACTTC
TRBJ1-1 | TRBV14 | - | 16 | CASSHGREGRTAEAFF | TGTGCCAGCAGCCACGGCAGGGAGGGACGAACGGCTGAAGCTTTCTTT